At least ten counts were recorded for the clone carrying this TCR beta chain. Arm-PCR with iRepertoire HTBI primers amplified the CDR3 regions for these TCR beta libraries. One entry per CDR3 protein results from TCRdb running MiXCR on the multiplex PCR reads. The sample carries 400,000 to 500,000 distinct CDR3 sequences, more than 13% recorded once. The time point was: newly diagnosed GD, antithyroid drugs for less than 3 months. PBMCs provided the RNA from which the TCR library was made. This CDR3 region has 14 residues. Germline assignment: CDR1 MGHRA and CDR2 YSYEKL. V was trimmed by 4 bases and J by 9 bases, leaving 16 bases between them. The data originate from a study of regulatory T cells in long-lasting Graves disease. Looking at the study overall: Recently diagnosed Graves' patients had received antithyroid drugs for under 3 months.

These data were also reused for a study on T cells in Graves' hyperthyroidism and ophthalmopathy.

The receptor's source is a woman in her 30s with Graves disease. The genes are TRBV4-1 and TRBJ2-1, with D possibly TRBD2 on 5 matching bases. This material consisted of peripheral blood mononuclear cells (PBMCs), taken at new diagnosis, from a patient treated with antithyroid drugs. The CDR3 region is CASSPGGLLAEQFF. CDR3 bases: TGCGCCAGCAGCCCTGGAGGCCTTTTAGCTGAGCAGTTCTTC.